This T cell receptor beta chain derives from a study of naive and memory T cell subsets. V lost 4 bases and J 0 bases, leaving 16 bases between the germline ends. CDR1 is SEHNR and CDR2 is FQNEAQ in the germline V gene (reference sequence). The CDR3 runs to 17 residues. An equimolar mix of two oligonucleotides served as the beta constant-region primer for TRBC1 and TRBC2. Ligated cDNA was amplified by four rounds of PCR with nested alpha and beta constant-region primers and SP2. From the UMI-ligation and nested PCR reads, TCRdb called clonotypes with MiXCR, one entry per CDR3 protein. Of over 100,000 distinct CDR3 sequences listed, 36% were seen once; the top ten hold around 0.92%.

The source material was central memory CD4+ T cells from blood. This receptor was taken from a human donor in good health. The chain recombines TRBV7-9 with TRBJ2-4; D remains unclear. The CDR3 region is CASSSLMAGLAKNIQYF. The CDR3 nucleotides are TGTGCCAGCAGCTCCCTGATGGCAGGTCTAGCCAAAAACATTCAGTACTTC.